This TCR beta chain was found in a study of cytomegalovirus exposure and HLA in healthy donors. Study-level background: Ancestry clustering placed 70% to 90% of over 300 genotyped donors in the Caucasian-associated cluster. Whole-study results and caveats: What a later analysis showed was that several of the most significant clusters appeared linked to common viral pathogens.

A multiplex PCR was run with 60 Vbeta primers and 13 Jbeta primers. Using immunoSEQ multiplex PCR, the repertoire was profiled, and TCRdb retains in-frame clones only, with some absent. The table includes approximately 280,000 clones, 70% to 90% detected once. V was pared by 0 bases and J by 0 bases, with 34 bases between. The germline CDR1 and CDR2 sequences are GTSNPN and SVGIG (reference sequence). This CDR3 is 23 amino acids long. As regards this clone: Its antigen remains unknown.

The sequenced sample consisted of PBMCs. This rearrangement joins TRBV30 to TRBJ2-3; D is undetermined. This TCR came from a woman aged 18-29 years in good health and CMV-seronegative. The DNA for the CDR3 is TGTGCCTGGAGTGTAGATCCCCGAAAGGCACCGTCCCAGGTGCTAACTAGCACAGATACGCAGTATTTT. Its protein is CAWSVDPRKAPSQVLTSTDTQYF. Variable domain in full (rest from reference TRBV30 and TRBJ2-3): SQTIHQWPATLVQPVGSPLSLECTVEGTSNPNLYWYRQAAGRGLQLLFYSVGIGQISSEVPQNLSASRPQDRQFILSSKKLLLSDSGFYLCAWSVDPRKAPSQVLTSTDTQYFGPGTRLTVL.